The sequence of this T cell receptor (beta chain) was determined in a study of vaccination effects on CD4 cells after COVID-19. Whole-study context: The post-vaccine samples were taken, at the median, 72 days after the second dose.

As regards this clone: The antigen remains undetermined.

The protocol was immunoSEQ multiplex PCR, while the TCRdb copy is restricted to in-frame clones and leaves out a portion. The sample carries approximately 57,000 clones, less than 80% recorded once. Culture lasted approximately 10 days before CD4+ T cell isolation. Each participant was given two doses of one vaccine (BNT162b2 or mRNA-1273). None of the vaccinated had previously contracted SARS-CoV-2, and their nucleocapsid antibodies tested negative. This sequence was found in a human donor who received a COVID-19 vaccine. The sequencing used CD4+ T cells from PBMCs cultured without peptide, collected after COVID-19 vaccination.

CDR3 sequence reads: CASSTPGTQKETQYF. DNA for the CDR3: TGTGCCAGCAGCACCCCCGGGACACAGAAAGAGACCCAGTACTTC. This chain connects TRBV5-4 to TRBJ2-5; D is perhaps TRBD1 (6 bases). Trimming left V 4 bases short and J 3 bases short, with 16 bases between. Looked up from germline, CDR1 is SGHNT and CDR2 is YYREEE (reference sequence). The CDR3 consists of 15 residues. Full variable domain (remainder filled in from reference TRBV5-4 and TRBJ2-5): ETGVTQSPTHLIKTRGQQVTLRCSSQSGHNTVSWYQQALGQGPQFIFQYYREEENGRGNFPPRFSGLQFPNYSSELNVNALELDDSALYLCASSTPGTQKETQYFGPGTRLLVL.